This T cell receptor (beta chain) is drawn from a study of OX40 agonist ivuxolimab in advanced cancers. The wider study: Partial responses, seen in three patients, involved one hepatocellular carcinoma and two cutaneous melanomas. Study-wide points: Partly responding patients at 0.1-3.0 mg/kg showed some of the smallest clonal expansion. Expanded clones were, on average, more numerous in CD8+ T cells than in CD4+.

V was shortened by 3 bases and J by 5 bases, with 8 bases between the two germline ends. Germline V gene lookup returns CDR1 MDHEN and CDR2 SYDVKM. This CDR3 has 14 amino acids. Here immunoSEQ multiplex PCR was the method, and the copy in TCRdb shows in-frame clones only, minus some. The sample includes about 77,000 clones, roughly 91% seen only once; the top ten take roughly 6.3%. Patients with autoimmune history or systemic immunosuppression were excluded. Turning to this clone: Its matching antigen is unknown.

J is TRBJ1-6 and V is TRBV28, with a weak D call TRBD1 (6 bases). The TCR originated in an adult with an advanced solid tumor such as melanoma, head and neck, liver or kidney cancer. The sample consisted of CD4+ or CD8+ T cells sorted from blood, taken in a trial of the OX40 agonist ivuxolimab. The CDR3 DNA reads TGTGCCAGCAGTTTCGGGGACAATAATTCACCCCTCCACTTT. Its protein is CASSFGDNNSPLHF.